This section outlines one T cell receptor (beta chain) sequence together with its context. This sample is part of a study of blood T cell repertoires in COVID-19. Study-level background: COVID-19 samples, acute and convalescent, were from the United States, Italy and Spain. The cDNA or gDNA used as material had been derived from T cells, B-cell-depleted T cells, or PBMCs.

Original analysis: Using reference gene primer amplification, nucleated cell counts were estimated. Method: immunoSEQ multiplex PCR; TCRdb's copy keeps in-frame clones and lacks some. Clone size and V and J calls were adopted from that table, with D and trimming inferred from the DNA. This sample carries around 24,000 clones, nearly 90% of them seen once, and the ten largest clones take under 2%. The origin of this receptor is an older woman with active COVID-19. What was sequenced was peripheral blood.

In nucleotides, the CDR3 is TGCGCCAGCAGCTTGGACGGGACTACAGATACGCAGTATTTT. Its translation is CASSLDGTTDTQYF. This chain links TRBV5-1 with TRBJ2-3; weak D call: TRBD2 (6 bases). The CDR3 covers 14 residues. The germline CDR1 and CDR2 sequences are SGHRS and YFSETQ. The V and J ends lost 0 bases and 3 bases respectively, with 8 bases between them.